Listed below are T cell receptor beta chains from one sample, sequenced in a study of cytomegalovirus exposure and HLA in healthy donors. Using immunoSEQ multiplex PCR, the repertoire was profiled, and TCRdb retains in-frame clones only, with some absent. The repertoire holds fewer than 180,000 clones, with around 79% as singletons. Sequencing was carried out using PBMCs. These receptors all come from a human donor in good health. CDR3s include the opening cysteine and the closing phenylalanine or tryptophan. D genes are given only for firm matches. Clone size, where shown, is once, few, many, or a class for clones that have expanded.

TRBJ2-2 | NA | NA | TRBV5-1 | CASSPHTGTTNTGELFF | TGCGCCAGCAGCCCGCATACCGGGACAACGAACACCGGGGAGCTGTTTTTT
TRBJ2-3 | NA | TRBD1 | TRBV9 | CASSVTGGPDTQYF | TGTGCCAGCAGCGTGACAGGGGGTCCAGATACGCAGTATTTT
TRBJ2-7 | NA | NA | TRBV6-1 | CASSEYNEQYF | TGTGCCAGCAGTGAATATAACGAGCAGTACTTC
TRBJ1-1 | NA | NA | TRBV4-1 | CASSRGMNTEAFF | TGCGCCAGCAGCCGCGGGATGAACACTGAAGCTTTCTTT
TRBJ2-2 | NA | TRBD2 | TRBV4-3 | CASSQNKVSGRTINTGELFF | TGCGCCAGCAGCCAAAACAAGGTTAGCGGGAGGACCATTAACACCGGGGAGCTGTTTTTT
TRBJ2-5 | NA | NA | TRBV7-8 | CASSYRPSGYQETQYF | TGTGCCAGCAGCTACCGACCCTCAGGGTACCAAGAGACCCAGTACTTC
TRBJ2-1 | NA | TRBD2 | TRBV10-2 | CASRPSAGGGEQFF | TGCGCCAGCAGGCCAAGTGCGGGAGGCGGGGAGCAGTTCTTC
TRBJ2-3 | NA | NA | TRBV4-1 | CASSQRTGASTDTQYF | TGCGCCAGCAGCCAGAGAACAGGTGCTAGCACAGATACGCAGTATTTT
TRBJ2-2 | NA | NA | TRBV5-8 | CATQGVPTANTGELFF | TGTGCCACCCAAGGGGTTCCGACCGCGAACACCGGGGAGCTGTTTTTT
TRBJ2-1 | NA | TRBD1 | TRBV15 | CATSRVSGTGGSEQFF | TGTGCCACCAGCAGAGTATCCGGGACAGGGGGCAGTGAGCAGTTCTTC
TRBJ2-7 | NA | TRBD1 | TRBV7-9 | CASSFPETGGQSYEQYF | TGTGCCAGCAGCTTCCCAGAGACAGGGGGACAAAGCTACGAGCAGTACTTC
TRBJ2-7 | few | TRBD1 | TRBV18 | CASSPSGTGGQYF | TGTGCCAGCTCACCCTCCGGGACAGGAGGGCAGTACTTC
TRBJ2-7 | once | TRBD1 | TRBV7-8 | CASSLPRTGFSHYEQYF | TGTGCCAGCAGCTTACCTAGGACAGGGTTTAGTCACTACGAGCAGTACTTC
TRBJ1-2 | NA | NA | TRBV30 | CAWGHSNYGYTF | TGTGCCTGGGGTCATAGTAACTATGGCTACACCTTC
TRBJ2-7 | NA | NA | TRBV18 | CASSPGKYEQYF | TGTGCCAGCTCACCGGGCAAATACGAGCAGTACTTC
TRBJ1-1 | NA | TRBD1 | TRBV2 | CASSEFTGGENTEAFF | TGTGCCAGCAGTGAATTCACAGGGGGCGAGAACACTGAAGCTTTCTTT
TRBJ2-1 | NA | TRBD2 | TRBV9 | CASSDGTSVRQDNEQFF | TGTGCCAGCAGCGATGGGACTAGCGTTAGACAGGACAATGAGCAGTTCTTC
TRBJ2-5 | NA | NA | TRBV5-1 | CASSLDLARTQYF | TGCGCCAGCAGCTTGGACCTAGCTCGGACCCAGTACTTC
TRBJ2-1 | NA | TRBD1 | TRBV5-4 | CASSHYRGSYNEQFF | TGTGCCAGCAGCCATTACAGGGGTTCCTACAATGAGCAGTTCTTC
TRBJ1-4 | NA | TRBD1 | TRBV5-1 | CASSLALTGGQGNEKLFF | TGCGCCAGCAGCTTGGCTCTCACTGGGGGACAGGGGAATGAAAAACTGTTTTTT
TRBJ2-5 | NA | TRBD2 | TRBV5-1 | CASSLGTSGVGETQYF | TGCGCCAGCAGCTTGGGGACTAGCGGGGTTGGGGAGACCCAGTACTTC
TRBJ2-7 | NA | NA | TRBV25-1 | CASSEYGRGYEQYF | TGTGCCAGCAGTGAATACGGCAGGGGCTACGAGCAGTACTTC
TRBJ1-2 | NA | NA | TRBV27 | CASSLSRTGGYTF | TGTGCCAGCAGTTTATCTAGGACGGGGGGCTACACCTTC
TRBJ2-2 | NA | NA | TRBV5-4 | CASSLAPTPNTGELFF | TGCGCCAGCAGCTTGGCCCCGACACCTAACACCGGGGAGCTGTTTTTT
TRBJ2-3 | once | TRBD2 | TRBV19 | CASRGRDTDTQYF | TGTGCCAGTAGGGGGAGGGACACAGATACGCAGTATTTT
TRBJ2-2 | NA | TRBD2 | TRBV7-9 | CASSFPSGRQAGELFF | TGTGCCAGCAGCTTTCCTAGCGGGAGGCAGGCCGGGGAGCTGTTTTTT
TRBJ1-4 | once | NA | TRBV19 | CASREGTAGREKLFF | TGTGCCAGTAGGGAAGGAACAGCTGGTAGAGAAAAACTGTTTTTT
TRBJ1-1 | NA | TRBD1 | TRBV11-2 | CASSRGPGTGLNTEAFF | TGTGCCAGCAGCAGAGGCCCCGGGACAGGTCTGAACACTGAAGCTTTCTTT
TRBJ2-5 | NA | TRBD2 | TRBV19 | CASSTSGTSGSWAQYF | TGTGCCAGTAGTACCTCCGGGACTAGCGGGAGTTGGGCCCAGTACTTC
TRBJ1-4 | NA | NA | TRBV6-6 | CASSQTRINEKLFF | TGTGCCAGCAGTCAGACAAGGATTAATGAAAAACTGTTTTTT
TRBJ2-3 | once | TRBD2 | TRBV7-6 | CASSRGLAPDTQYF | TGTGCCAGCAGCAGAGGACTAGCCCCAGATACGCAGTATTTT
TRBJ2-2 | NA | NA | TRBV7-2 | CASSLASGSGGAGELFF | TGTGCCAGCAGCTTAGCGAGCGGCTCAGGAGGGGCCGGGGAGCTGTTTTTT
TRBJ1-4 | NA | TRBD1 | TRBV7-6 | CASSLRQGAKSEKLFF | TGTGCCAGCAGCTTACGCCAGGGGGCCAAGAGTGAAAAACTGTTTTTT
TRBJ2-1 | NA | TRBD2 | TRBV6-6 | CASSYSTSGVYNEQFF | TGTGCCAGCAGTTACTCGACTAGCGGGGTTTACAATGAGCAGTTCTTC
TRBJ2-4 | NA | NA | TRBV6-5 | CASSPSRVLRNIQYF | TGTGCCAGCAGTCCCTCTAGAGTCCTTCGGAACATTCAGTACTTC
TRBJ1-2 | NA | TRBD1 | TRBV5-5 | CASSLGQGLIRGYTF | TGTGCCAGCAGCTTGGGACAGGGATTAATAAGGGGCTACACCTTC
TRBJ2-1 | NA | TRBD2 | TRBV4-2 | CASSQTSGDYNEQFF | TGTGCCAGCAGCCAGACTAGCGGGGACTACAATGAGCAGTTCTTC
TRBJ2-3 | NA | TRBD2 | TRBV6-1 | CASLSGGTPTDTQYF | TGTGCCAGCCTTAGCGGGGGGACCCCCACAGATACGCAGTATTTT
TRBJ1-4 | NA | TRBD1 | TRBV30 | CAWRARDREIEKLFF | TGTGCCTGGAGGGCAAGGGACAGGGAGATCGAAAAACTGTTTTTT
TRBJ2-5 | NA | NA | TRBV28 | CASSLWEGAGETQYF | TGTGCCAGCAGTTTATGGGAGGGGGCTGGAGAGACCCAGTACTTC
TRBJ1-2 | once | TRBD1 | TRBV7-8 | CASSLERTGGNGYTF | TGTGCCAGCAGCTTAGAACGAACAGGGGGCAATGGCTACACCTTC
TRBJ1-1 | few | TRBD1 | TRBV27 | CASSPGTGDLPEAFF | TGTGCCAGCAGTCCCGGGACAGGGGATCTCCCTGAAGCTTTCTTT
TRBJ2-1 | NA | NA | TRBV5-4 | CASSRRGGVAYNEQFF | TGTGCCAGCAGCAGAAGAGGCGGGGTTGCCTACAATGAGCAGTTCTTC
TRBJ2-3 | NA | TRBD1 | TRBV2 | CASRTRTGGFTDTQYF | TGTGCCAGCAGGACCCGGACAGGGGGATTCACAGATACGCAGTATTTT
TRBJ2-5 | NA | TRBD2 | TRBV27 | CASSSGGRHGKTQYF | TGTGCCAGCAGTTCCGGCGGGAGGCACGGAAAGACCCAGTACTTC
TRBJ2-3 | once | NA | TRBV29-1 | CSVERGQPDTQYF | TGCAGCGTTGAGCGAGGACAGCCAGATACGCAGTATTTT
TRBJ1-2 | NA | NA | TRBV7-9 | CASSDRQAAGYTF | TGTGCCAGCAGCGATCGACAGGCGGCTGGCTACACCTTC
TRBJ2-1 | NA | NA | TRBV6-5 | CASSAGQLNEQFF | TGTGCCAGCAGTGCCGGACAACTCAATGAGCAGTTCTTC
TRBJ2-7 | NA | NA | TRBV6-1 | CASSEFTEYEQYF | TGTGCCAGCAGTGAGTTTACGGAGTACGAGCAGTACTTC
TRBJ2-7 | few | TRBD2 | TRBV7-3 | CASSPGGSGSYEQYF | TGTGCCAGCAGCCCCGGGGGTAGCGGGAGCTACGAGCAGTACTTC
TRBJ2-7 | NA | TRBD2 | TRBV18 | CASSPFPGLAGGREQYF | TGTGCCAGCTCACCTTTCCCGGGACTAGCGGGAGGGCGGGAGCAGTACTTC
TRBJ2-7 | NA | TRBD2 | TRBV5-6 | CASSLQAGGPRGYEQYF | TGTGCCAGCAGCTTACAAGCGGGAGGGCCGAGGGGATACGAGCAGTACTTC
TRBJ2-5 | NA | TRBD2 | TRBV4-3 | CASSLGTSGSMETQYF | TGCGCCAGCAGCCTCGGGACTAGCGGGAGTATGGAGACCCAGTACTTC
TRBJ2-1 | NA | TRBD2 | TRBV7-3 | CASSPGLAGVNEQFF | TGTGCCAGCAGCCCGGGACTAGCGGGAGTAAATGAGCAGTTCTTC
TRBJ2-3 | NA | TRBD2 | TRBV7-9 | CASSLDPSGPDF | TGTGCCAGCAGCTTAGACCCTAGCGGGCCGGATTTT